This TCR beta chain was sequenced for a study of CD8+ T cells in alopecia areata (dated by TCRdb to the late 2010s). Looking at the study overall: The treated patients, all with moderate-to-severe alopecia areata, were enrolled in an open-label pilot trial of oral tofacitinib given at 5 to 10 mg twice daily. Scalp clonality was compared across normal scalp (n=4), patchy alopecia areata scalp (n=8), and alopecia totalis/universalis scalp (n=8). Human TCRbeta sequencing covered scalp tissue and sorted CD4+ and CD8+ peripheral blood T cells from patchy and totalis/universalis alopecia areata patients and healthy controls. TCRbeta CDR3 regions were amplified by immunoSEQ multiplex PCR with 35 Vbeta forward and 13 Jbeta reverse primers. Patients stayed on tofacitinib for 6 to 18 months and then had 6 months of follow-up off drug so that delayed response and recurrence could be assessed. Biopsies were taken from tofacitinib-treated patients at baseline and at 4 and 24 weeks of treatment, and a later scalp biopsy was taken in several of the tofacitinib-treated patients. In both human patients and the C3H/HeJ mouse model, the study applied high-throughput TCRbeta sequencing to look at T cell clonal expansion in alopecia areata. RNA was obtained with the PAXgene miRNA kit for fixed scalp, the miRNeasy kit for PBMCs, and the RNeasy kit for mouse skin.

What the study reported, not specific to this receptor: Compared with normal scalp, lesional scalp had higher clonality and more expanded CD8+ clones, particularly in alopecia totalis/universalis, a pattern that suggests antigenic drive. Unlike mouse skin, where gammadelta T cells dominate, normal human skin contains resident alphabeta T cells that get sequenced too, which complicates analysis of the scalp TCR repertoire. Shared TCR sequences between patients were less evident than in mice, which may be partly attributable to HLA diversity in the patient population.

The time point label of this sample denotes: baseline before oral tofacitinib. Lesional scalp punch biopsies and peripheral blood were obtained from alopecia areata patients. After PBMCs were isolated by density centrifugation and stained for CD3, CD4 and CD8, a FACSAria was used to sort CD4+ and CD8+ T cells. Library preparation used the immunoSEQ multiplex PCR assay. RNA was extracted from all samples and reverse transcribed into cDNA, which served as template for TCR sequencing. First-strand cDNA was synthesized using SuperScript III with a 2:1 mix of oligo-dT and random hexamers. A synthetic immune receptor repertoire was used to assess amplification bias, and residual bias was removed computationally. Turning to the authors' computational methods: Raw reads were preprocessed for error removal, and CDR3 was defined according to IMGT conventions as running from the conserved cysteine to phenylalanine. Clonality was computed by normalizing Shannon entropy by log2 of the number of productive unique TCRs and subtracting the result from 1. Scalp TCRbeta sequences were cross-referenced with sorted blood CD4 and CD8 repertoires so that the CD4 or CD8 identity of scalp clones could be inferred. The source is immuneACCESS, and TCRdb retained only in-frame sequences with V and J called. Part of the clones is not carried over; for the studies checked, unresolved V genes explain less than half of this, and the remainder is unexplained. From that table come the V and J calls and clone size; the DNA was used to work out D and trimming. Here the sample has 180,000 or so clones; over 55% occur a single time. The ten largest account for 1.5% to 2% of the sample.

As regards this clone: No antigen is known for it. No per-base quality is available; no much larger clone lies one base away.

CDR1 and CDR2 are drawn from the germline V gene: LGHNA, YNFKEQ. There are 15 amino acids in the CDR3, from cysteine to phenylalanine inclusive. Only the CDR3 part of the read is kept: 45 bases, read in frame from the first base. Relative to germline, V is 7 bases shorter and J is 5 bases shorter, with 15 bases between their ends. The sequence came from a human donor with alopecia areata. In this chain, TRBV4-2 is recombined with TRBJ1-6, with no confidently assigned D gene. The specimen comprised CD4+ T cells sorted from blood, sampled at week 0. The CDR3 here reads CASTMTREHNSPLHF. The DNA sequence follows: TGTGCCAGCACCATGACAAGGGAACATAATTCACCCCTCCACTTT.